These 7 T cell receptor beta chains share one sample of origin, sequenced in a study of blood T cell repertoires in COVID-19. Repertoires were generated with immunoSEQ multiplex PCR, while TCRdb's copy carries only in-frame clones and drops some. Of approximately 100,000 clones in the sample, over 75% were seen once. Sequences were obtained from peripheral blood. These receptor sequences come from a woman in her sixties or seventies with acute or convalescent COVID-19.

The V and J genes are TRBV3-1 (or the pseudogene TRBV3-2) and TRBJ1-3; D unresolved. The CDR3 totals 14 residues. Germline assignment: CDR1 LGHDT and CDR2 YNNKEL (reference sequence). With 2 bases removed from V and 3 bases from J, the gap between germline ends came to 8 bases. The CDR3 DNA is TGTGCCAGCAGCCAACAGCGAAATGGAAACACCATATATTTT. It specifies CASSQQRNGNTIYF.

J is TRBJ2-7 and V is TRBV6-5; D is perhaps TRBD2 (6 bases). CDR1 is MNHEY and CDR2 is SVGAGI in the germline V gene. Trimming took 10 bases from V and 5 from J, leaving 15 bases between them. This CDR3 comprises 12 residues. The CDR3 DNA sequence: TGTGCCACCGCAAGGGCGGGAAACGAGCAGTACGTC. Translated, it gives CATARAGNEQYV.

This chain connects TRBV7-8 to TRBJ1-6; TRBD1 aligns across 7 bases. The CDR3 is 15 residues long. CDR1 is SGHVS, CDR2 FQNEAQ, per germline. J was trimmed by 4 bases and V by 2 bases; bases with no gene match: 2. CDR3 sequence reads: CASSLRTGYNSPLHF. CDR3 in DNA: TGTGCCAGCAGCTTAAGGACAGGATATAATTCACCCCTCCACTTT.

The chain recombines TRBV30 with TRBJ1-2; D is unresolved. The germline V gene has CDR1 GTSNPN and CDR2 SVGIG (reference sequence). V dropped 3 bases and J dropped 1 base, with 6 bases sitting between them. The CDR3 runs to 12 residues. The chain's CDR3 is CAWSQLNYGYTF. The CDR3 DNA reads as TGTGCCTGGAGCCAACTTAACTATGGCTACACCTTC.

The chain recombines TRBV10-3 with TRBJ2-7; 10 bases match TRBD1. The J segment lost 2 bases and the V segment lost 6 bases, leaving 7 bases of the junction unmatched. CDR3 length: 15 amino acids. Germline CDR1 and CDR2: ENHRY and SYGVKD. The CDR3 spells CAISSTGGSTYEQYF. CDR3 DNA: TGTGCCATCAGCTCGACAGGGGGCTCGACCTACGAGCAGTACTTC.

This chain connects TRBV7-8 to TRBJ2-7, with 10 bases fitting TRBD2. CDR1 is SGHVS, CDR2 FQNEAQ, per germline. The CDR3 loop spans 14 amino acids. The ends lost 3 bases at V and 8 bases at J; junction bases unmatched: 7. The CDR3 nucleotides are TGTGCCAGCAGCTTCGGGACTAGCGCCGGGAAGCAGTACTTC. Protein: CASSFGTSAGKQYF.

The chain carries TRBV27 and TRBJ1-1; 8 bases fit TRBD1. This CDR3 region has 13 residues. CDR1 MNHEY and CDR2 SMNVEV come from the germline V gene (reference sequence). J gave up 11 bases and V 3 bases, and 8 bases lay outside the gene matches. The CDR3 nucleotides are TGTGCCAGCAGTTTCTCGGACAGGGTTGGGGCTTTCTTT. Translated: CASSFSDRVGAFF.